This T cell receptor beta chain was recorded in a study of cytomegalovirus exposure and HLA in healthy donors (dated by TCRdb to 2017 to 2019). Notes on the research overall: According to an earlier analysis of around 600 of the donors, about 170 million T cells yielded 117 million unique TCR beta sequences and about 300 Gb of sequence data. Among some 400 genotyped donors of the cohort, an average of around 250,000 unique TCR beta nucleotide sequences was sequenced per donor, of which about 19% were non-productive. Among the roughly 400 genotyped donors, around 81% belonged to the genetic ancestry cluster associated with self-reported Caucasian donors. In a later analysis, previously published TCR beta repertoires from fewer than 750 donors were re-analyzed and high-resolution HLA genotyping was added so that TCR occurrence patterns could be studied. The study combined high-throughput TCR immunosequencing, statistical association of individual TCRs with disease status, and machine learning to predict cytomegalovirus infection status. The study aimed to test whether cataloging public T cell receptors could reveal signatures of past pathogen exposure. HLA typing included class I and class II loci at four-digit resolution. An early release covering roughly 580 HLA-typed donors comprised roughly 300 gigabases of sequencing data and some 79 million unique TCR sequences. Rather than drawing on any new phenotypic data, the later analysis identified candidate immune exposures from TCR beta sequences and the way those sequences occurred across donors. The number of donors typed differed by locus, with 629-630 for A, B, C, DRB1 and DQB1, around 520 for DQA1, approximately 570 for DPA1, and over 400 for DPB1. Donor age, sex, ethnicity and CMV serostatus were collected together with the repertoire data. An earlier analysis of 500 to 650 of the donors applied high-throughput TCR beta sequencing to assess whether each TCR beta V gene segment acted as functional or pseudogenic. Four or five DR-DQ haplotypes were treated as single units for association and clustering because of strong linkage in the cohort. Using immunosequencing, the study profiled T cell repertoires from about 610 subjects and related those repertoires to cytomegalovirus serostatus. Genome-wide SNP genotypes for about 65% of the roughly 700 donors were used in a later genetic analysis, which treated that subset as a discovery cohort. In addition to the first cohort of hundreds of subjects, a separate validation cohort of 120 different subjects was used. Every repertoire in the discovery cohort had been generated on one and the same sequencing platform.

General conclusions and limits of the study: In a later genetic analysis, fewer N-insertions in productive TCRs were reported among donors in an Asian-associated ancestry cluster than the roughly 670-donor mean. CMV serostatus was the only immune exposure information available for the cohort. Correlated functional status among segregating V segments might be attributable to linkage disequilibrium, but an unknown experimental factor could not be ruled out. The 87-base-pair reads could not distinguish some IMGT-functional V segments, including TRBV6-2 and TRBV6-3, so those segments were excluded. Cytomegalovirus status was reported to be diagnosed by the classifier with high specificity and sensitivity in both the original and validation cohorts. The earlier analysis of approximately 560 of the donors excluded fewer than 20 rarely observed V segments, including chromosome 9 orphons, because counts were too low. A few of the identified cytomegalovirus-associated TCR beta chains were confirmed in vitro to be specific for cytomegalovirus antigens. When HLA alleles, especially DR and DQ, strongly co-occurred, TCR associations were difficult to assign to individual alleles. Because HLA typing was unavailable for some donors at each locus, only the typed subset was used in association tests. In a later analysis, HLA-associated TCR beta chains showed more clonal expansion and lower generation probabilities than non-associated chains that were equally common. Most CMV-associated TCR beta chains appeared to be HLA-restricted in a later analysis, and the HLA associations seemed to be driven largely by CMV exposure. An association between a missense DCLRE1C variant and V-gene and J-gene trimming of TCR beta chains was found in a later genetic analysis and replicated in an independent cohort. In a later analysis, TCR association rates were found to vary across HLA loci, with the most associated TCRs seen for DRB1 alleles and the fewest for HLA-C alleles. It was suggested by the authors that the approach could potentially be generalized to other disease states and immunological phenotypes. Specific HLA alleles were associated with 15,000 to 20,000 TCR beta sequences at a false discovery rate of 0.05 in a later analysis. Several of the top co-occurrence clusters appeared to be linked to parvovirus B19, influenza, CMV and Epstein-Barr virus, according to a later analysis. A cluster of highly shared sequence variants was judged likely to be a technical artifact of the sequencing pipeline. Most TCR sequences were observed very rarely across donors, whereas some public TCRs were present in many individuals. Presence/absence analyses assumed roughly uniform sequencing depth across donors, an assumption that may not hold. A total of 150 to 200 TCR beta chains were listed by the study as associated with cytomegalovirus. In this cohort, only TCR beta chains were sequenced, and detectable features were limited by the absence of alpha or paired-chain data. A further reported finding was that TCR beta sequences accurately predicted the HLA-A and HLA-B alleles for most subjects in the first cohort. Broadly in line with IMGT annotations, most TCR beta V segments showed up in productive rearrangements about 90% or about 30% of the time in an earlier analysis of 587 of the donors.

On this clone itself: No cognate antigen has been identified for it. It has no much larger one-base neighbor in the sample; base qualities were not kept.

Library prep was done by the immunoSEQ multiplex PCR assay. The multiplex PCR relied on a mix of 60 forward primers for TCR Vbeta segments and 13 reverse primers for TCR Jbeta segments. Amplification of the CDR3 region of rearranged TCR beta genes was performed with a multiplex PCR assay on genomic DNA. The Illumina HiSeq System was used to sequence the amplified TCR beta libraries as 87-base-pair reads. Per the authors' processing: A later analysis tallied roughly 80 million unique TCR beta chains across the 600 to 700 repertoires, and about 12 million of those chains were shared by two or more donors. Raw reads were error-corrected and collapsed into unique sequences by a nearest-neighbor algorithm in which closely related sequences were merged to remove PCR and sequencing errors. Alignment of CDR3 sequences to IMGT reference sequences was used to assign V, D and J gene segments. For a sequence to be retained, a match of at least six nucleotides to both a V gene segment and a J gene segment was required. A rearrangement was called productive if the CDR3 had no stop codons and remained in frame with V and J, and every other rearrangement was called non-productive. CDR3 was defined by IMGT convention, running from the second conserved V-encoded cysteine to the conserved J-encoded phenylalanine. The earlier analysis of roughly 590 of the donors excluded sequences that lacked an unambiguous match to a single V gene segment. In an earlier analysis of some 590 of the donors, a V segment was called functional when productive rearrangements were above 56.7%, and segregating when the standard deviation between donors exceeded 5%. A statistical classification framework was built for diagnosing cytomegalovirus status from the catalog of TCR beta chain sequences. In a later analysis, V and J genes were assigned by comparing TCR nucleotide sequences against IMGT/GENE-DB human TR gene sequences. Using the TCRdist pipeline, a later analysis assigned CDR3 sequences along with most-parsimonious VDJ recombination scenarios. In a later analysis, every TCR beta chain was defined by the combination of its CDR3 amino acid sequence and its V-gene family, and reads without a unique V-gene family were dropped. To address suspected cross-contamination and a sequencing artifact, a later analysis removed around 590 highly shared, low-generation-probability nucleotide sequences. In a later analysis, a clonal expansion index for each public chain was calculated from normalized within-repertoire ranks of inferred template counts. In a later analysis, generation probabilities were computed with a VDJ recombination model fitted to out-of-frame rearrangements, and the resulting probabilities were checked against IGoR. In a later analysis, TCR-TCR, TCR-HLA and TCR-CMV co-occurrence was scored with hypergeometric tests, and a repertoire-size bias correction was applied to TCR pairs. False discovery rates were estimated in a later analysis by permuting HLA or CMV assignments 20 times. In a later analysis, co-occurring TCRs were grouped using DBSCAN, and TCRdist sequence similarity was added for clustering within HLA-allele-positive subsets. Repertoires with fewer than 30,000 or more than 120,000 public chains were left out of co-occurrence clustering, as were about five repertoires with anomalous nucleotide sharing. TCRdb took this table from immuneACCESS and kept in-frame rearrangements with V and J called. Such tables lack part of the clones; where checked against another copy, unresolved V genes explain under half of the gap, and the rest is unexplained. The D gene and trimming were derived from the DNA, and the V and J assignments and clone size from that table. For this sample there are roughly 180,000 clones; about 10% appear just once. The ten top clones hold roughly 1.3% of the sample.

Inclusive of the bounding cysteine and phenylalanine, the CDR3 is 16 residues long. Just the 48-base CDR3 DNA is kept, in frame starting at base 1. The V end loses 0 bases and the J end loses 5 bases, and a stretch of 14 bases separates them. CDR1 and CDR2 are drawn from the germline V gene: SGDLS, YYNGEE. In total, 666 healthy bone marrow donors made up the cohort. All cohort members were sampled while nominally healthy, although unrecorded immune exposures were likely present. The donor tested CMV seropositive and was one of the 289 seropositive cohort members. A peripheral blood sample was provided by each donor, and peripheral blood mononuclear cells were used for TCR beta sequencing. The Qiagen DNeasy Blood Extraction Kit was used to extract genomic DNA from the blood cell samples.

This TCR was recovered from a woman under 40 in good health and CMV-seropositive. The receptor chain draws on TRBV9 and TRBJ2-2; D gene: possibly TRBD2, on 5 matching bases. The material sequenced was PBMCs. The CDR3 loop reads CASSVAGKSMTGELFF. The sequenced DNA is TGTGCCAGCAGCGTAGCGGGAAAGTCTATGACCGGGGAGCTGTTTTTT.